This T cell receptor (beta chain) was documented in a study of spatial heterogeneity in lung cancer. Time point reported: blood at routine non-recurrence follow-up after resection. Notes on the study in general: Ubiquitous, expanded tumor-derived TCRs were more frequently observed in blood at resection than at follow-up.

Unmatched junction bases numbered 10, after V lost 5 bases and J lost 7 bases. Germline-derived CDR1 and CDR2 are SSHAT and FNYEAQ (reference sequence). The length of the CDR3 is 15 residues. TCRdb recomputed calls from the 5' RACE reads with MiXCR, one row per CDR3 protein. The top ten clones hold about 30% of a sample with some 46,000 distinct CDR3 sequences, about an eighth of them seen once. This clonotype was counted at least ten times. Its antigen remains unknown. The sample in question was PBMCs, obtained at follow-up. This TCR derives from a male donor with early-stage non-small cell lung cancer. The rearrangement uses TRBV7-7 and TRBJ1-2; the match to TRBD1 covers 10 bases. The CDR3 coding sequence is TGTGCCAGCAGCCTGGGACAGGGGTATTATGGTGGCTACACCTTC. The encoded protein is CASSLGQGYYGGYTF.